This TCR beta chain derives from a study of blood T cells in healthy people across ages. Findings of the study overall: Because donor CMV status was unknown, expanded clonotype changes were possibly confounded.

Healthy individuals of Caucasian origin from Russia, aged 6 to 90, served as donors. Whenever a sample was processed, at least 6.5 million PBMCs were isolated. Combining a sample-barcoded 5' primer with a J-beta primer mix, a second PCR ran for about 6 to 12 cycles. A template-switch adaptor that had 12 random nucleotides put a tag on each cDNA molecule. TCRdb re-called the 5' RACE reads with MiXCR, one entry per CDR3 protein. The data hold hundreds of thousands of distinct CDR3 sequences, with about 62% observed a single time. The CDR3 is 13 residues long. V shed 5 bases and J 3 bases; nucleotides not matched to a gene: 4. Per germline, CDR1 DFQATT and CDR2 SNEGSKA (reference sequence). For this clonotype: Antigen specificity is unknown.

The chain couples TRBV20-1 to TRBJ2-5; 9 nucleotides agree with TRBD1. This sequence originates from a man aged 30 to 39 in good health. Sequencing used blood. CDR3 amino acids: CSASGTGKETQYF. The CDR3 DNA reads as TGCAGTGCTTCCGGGACAGGGAAAGAGACCCAGTACTTC.